This T cell receptor beta chain was recovered during a study of response to subunit inactivated influenza vaccine. MiXCR, applied by TCRdb to the RT-PCR reads, yields one record per CDR3 protein. The sample contains 450,000 to 600,000 distinct CDR3 sequences, 16% of which appear only once. In this sample, this clonotype turned up many times. V shed 3 bases and J 13 bases; nucleotides not matched to a gene: 9. Germline-derived CDR1 and CDR2 are SGHRS and YFSETQ. The CDR3 spans 15 residues. The chain combines TRBV5-1 with TRBJ2-1, with 14 bases fitting TRBD2. The source of this sequence is a man in his fifties or sixties who received an inactivated influenza vaccine. The sequences come from CD4+ T cells sorted from PBMCs, collected less than 25 months after vaccination. CDR3 nucleotide sequence: TGCGCCAGCAGCTCCGGGACTAGCGGGAGTGTTAGTCAGTTCTTC. It is translated as CASSSGTSGSVSQFF.